The 20 T cell receptor beta chains below come from one sample, sequenced in a study of T cell responses to AZD1222 COVID-19 vaccine. Sequencing was performed with immunoSEQ multiplex PCR; in TCRdb, only in-frame clones are kept and a portion is missing. The table records some 54,000 clones, 87% of them present only once. The sequences come from peripheral blood, collected on day 0 of AZD1222 vaccination. The receptor source for this set is an adult in good health.

The chain couples TRBV7-2 to TRBJ2-3; 8 bases are shared with TRBD2. V was pared by 10 bases and J by 2 bases, with 8 bases of the junction left unmatched. The CDR3 is 14 amino acids. Germline loops: CDR1 SGHTA, CDR2 FQGNSA. The CDR3, as DNA: TGTGCCACCAGAGCGGGGGTCGACACAGATACGCAGTATTTT. This codes for CATRAGVDTDTQYF.

This chain joins TRBV5-1 and TRBJ1-5; D may be TRBD1 (5 bases). V shed 1 base and J shed 4 bases, with 12 bases lying between them. The germline V gene encodes CDR1 SGHRS and CDR2 YFSETQ. The CDR3 is made up of 15 amino acids. The CDR3 coding sequence is TGCGCCAGCAGCTTGTCCGGGGGGGATAATCAGCCCCAGCATTTT. Translated: CASSLSGGDNQPQHF.

This clone was seen only once. J is TRBJ2-3 and V is TRBV6-2 or TRBV6-3; TRBD2 matches at 10 bases. The germline CDR1 and CDR2 sequences are MNHEY and SVGEGT. CDR3 length equals 19 residues. V shed 4 bases, J shed 4 bases, and the junction held 17 bases outside the gene matches. CDR3 loop: CASSSQFGSGGPYADTQYF. In nucleotides, the CDR3 is TGTGCCAGCAGTTCCCAATTCGGTAGCGGGGGGCCGTATGCAGATACGCAGTATTTT.

The V call is TRBV4-1, the J call TRBJ1-6; TRBD1 is a possible D gene (6 bases). V was trimmed by 0 bases and J by 8 bases, leaving 11 bases between them. Per germline, CDR1 MGHRA and CDR2 YSYEKL. This CDR3 spans 15 amino acids. CDR3 nucleotide sequence: TGCGCCAGCAGCCAAGAGCAGGGGAGTTATTCACCCCTCCACTTT. Translated, it gives CASSQEQGSYSPLHF.

The CDR3 bases are TGTGCCACCAGTGCACGTCGGGTCTCGGGCGACTATGGCTACACCTTC. It yields the protein CATSARRVSGDYGYTF. The chain has TRBV24-1 and TRBJ1-2; D not resolved. Deletions cut 5 bases from V and 3 bases from J, with 18 bases between. CDR1 is KGHDR, CDR2 SFDVKD, per germline. The CDR3 runs to 16 residues.

The chain uses TRBV18 and TRBJ2-1, with D perhaps TRBD2 (6 bases). The V end lost 3 bases, the J end lost 7 bases, and 13 bases lay between the germline ends. This CDR3 is built from 14 residues. The germline gives CDR1 KGHSH, CDR2 LQKENI. The CDR3 loop reads CASSPPGRGNEQFF. CDR3 coding DNA: TGTGCCAGCTCACCGCCCGGGAGAGGAAATGAGCAGTTCTTC.

The chain carries TRBV5-1 and TRBJ2-1, with 9 bases that match TRBD2. Germline V gene lookup returns CDR1 SGHRS and CDR2 YFSETQ. CDR3 size: 15 residues. Trimming took 4 bases from V and 7 from J; bases not matched to a gene: 9. This chain's CDR3 is CASSPMAGGPNEQFF. In DNA form, the CDR3 reads TGCGCCAGCAGCCCCATGGCGGGGGGGCCAAATGAGCAGTTCTTC.

The J gene is TRBJ1-5, the V gene TRBV5-1; the D gene is possibly TRBD1 (6 bases). The germline V and J ends were trimmed by 0 bases and 3 bases, with 7 bases remaining between them. CDR3 length: 14 amino acids. Germline V lookup: CDR1 SGHRS, CDR2 YFSETQ. The CDR3 reads CASSLAGDNQPQHF. Here the CDR3 DNA reads TGCGCCAGCAGCTTGGCAGGGGACAATCAGCCCCAGCATTTT.

The chain is built from TRBV5-1 and TRBJ1-1; 8 bases are a match to TRBD1. The CDR3 extends over 16 amino acids. From germline, CDR1 is SGHRS and CDR2 YFSETQ. J lost 1 base, V lost 7 bases, and 12 bases had no gene match. The CDR3 DNA follows: TGCGCCAGCCTCAGGGGCTCAGGGGGCTCGAACACTGAAGCTTTCTTT. Protein sequence: CASLRGSGGSNTEAFF.

The rearrangement links TRBV11-2 to TRBJ1-2; D call uncertain. Deletions cut 4 bases from V and 8 bases from J, with 14 bases between. The germline CDR1 and CDR2 sequences are SGHAT and FQNNGV. There are 13 residues in the CDR3. The CDR3 region is CASSSSSDFGYTF. CDR3 coding DNA: TGTGCCAGCAGCTCATCATCTGACTTCGGCTACACCTTC.

The chain joins TRBV3-1 (or the pseudogene TRBV3-2) to TRBJ1-5, with D maybe TRBD1 (6 bases). The CDR3 length is 15 residues. The V gene's germline CDR1 is LGHDT and CDR2 YNNKEL (reference sequence). Trimming took off 1 base at V and 2 bases at J, with 9 bases between the two ends. CDR3 sequence (DNA): TGTGCCAGCAGCCAAGCCAGGGGAGGCAATCAGCCCCAGCATTTT. This sequence encodes CASSQARGGNQPQHF.

The rearrangement joins TRBV4-1 to TRBJ2-7; D unclear. Germline loops: CDR1 MGHRA, CDR2 YSYEKL. V was cut by 5 bases and J by 0 bases, with 11 bases left in between. The CDR3 runs 14 residues. The CDR3 reads CASSITLSSYEQYF. The DNA for the CDR3 is TGCGCCAGCAGCATAACGTTGAGCTCCTACGAGCAGTACTTC.

The chain carries TRBV19 and TRBJ2-3; 12 bases line up with TRBD2. The CDR3 loop spans 17 amino acids. The V gene end was trimmed by 3 bases and the J gene end by 4 bases; junction bases not matched to a gene: 8. CDR1 and CDR2 (germline): LNHDA, SQIVND (reference sequence). In DNA form, the CDR3 reads TGTGCCAGTAGTATCCGACTAGCGGGGGAGGTGCCAGATACGCAGTATTTT. Translated, it gives CASSIRLAGEVPDTQYF.

The genes are TRBV2 and TRBJ1-2, with 8 nucleotides matching TRBD1. Trimming removed 9 bases from V and 3 bases from J; junction bases left unmatched: 6. The CDR3 is made up of 13 amino acids. Germline V gene sequence: CDR1 SNHLY, CDR2 FYNNEI. The CDR3 here is CARQGAGDYGYTF. In DNA, the CDR3 is TGTGCCAGGCAGGGGGCGGGGGACTATGGCTACACCTTC. The variable domain in full, with the rest retrieved from reference TRBV2 and TRBJ1-2, is EPEVTQTPSHQVTQMGQEVILRCVPISNHLYFYWYRQILGQKVEFLVSFYNNEISEKSEIFDDQFSVERPDGSNFTLKIRSTKLEDSAMYFCARQGAGDYGYTFGSGTRLTVV.

This clone has a single count. The V and J genes are TRBV14 and TRBJ1-6; 8 positions agree with TRBD1. Germline V gene lookup returns CDR1 SGHDN and CDR2 FVKESK. Trimming at V came to 4 bases and at J to 7 bases, leaving 6 bases not matched to a gene. The length of the CDR3 is 15 residues. The CDR3, as DNA: TGTGCCAGCAGCCGAACAGGGGGGCTCAATTCACCCCTCCACTTT. Amino acids: CASSRTGGLNSPLHF. The complete variable domain, with remaining parts taken from reference TRBV14 and TRBJ1-6, reads EAGVTQFPSHSVIEKGQTVTLRCDPISGHDNLYWYRRVMGKEIKFLLHFVKESKQDESGMPNNRFLAERTGGTYSTLKVQPAELEDSGVYFCASSRTGGLNSPLHFGNGTRLTVT.

This chain connects TRBV5-6 to TRBJ2-5; D gene ambiguous. CDR1 SGHDT and CDR2 YYEEEE come from the germline V gene. This CDR3 has 11 residues. Trimming pared 4 bases from V and 1 base from J, leaving 2 bases between. In nucleotides, the CDR3 is TGTGCCAGCAGCCTCCAAGAGACCCAGTACTTC. Residues: CASSLQETQYF.

The chain has TRBV19 and TRBJ1-1; D might be TRBD1 (6 bases). Germline lookup yields CDR1 LNHDA and CDR2 SQIVND (reference sequence). This CDR3 comprises 16 residues. Trimming cost V 3 bases and J 0 bases, with 14 bases left between them. The CDR3 sequence is CASSISRGGVNTEAFF. The CDR3 DNA follows: TGTGCCAGTAGTATTTCAAGGGGGGGAGTGAACACTGAAGCTTTCTTT.

J is TRBJ2-3 and V is TRBV19; D gene unclear. CDR1 and CDR2 from the germline V gene are LNHDA and SQIVND (reference sequence). The CDR3 contains 19 residues. Trimming took 7 bases from V and 1 from J, leaving 27 bases between them. The CDR3: CASTPTPTRGPIRTDTQYF. Written as DNA, the CDR3 is TGTGCCAGTACCCCGACCCCGACTCGCGGTCCTATTCGCACAGATACGCAGTATTTT.

The chain carries TRBV5-4 and TRBJ2-5; unclear D gene. The CDR3 contains 12 residues. CDR1 is SGHNT, CDR2 YYREEE, per germline (reference sequence). The V gene lost 2 bases and the J gene lost 4 bases, with 6 bases spanning the gap. In DNA, the CDR3 is TGTGCCAGCAGCTTCGACCTAGAGACCCAGTACTTC. This translates into CASSFDLETQYF. Full variable domain (rest looked up from reference TRBV5-4 and TRBJ2-5): ETGVTQSPTHLIKTRGQQVTLRCSSQSGHNTVSWYQQALGQGPQFIFQYYREEENGRGNFPPRFSGLQFPNYSSELNVNALELDDSALYLCASSFDLETQYFGPGTRLLVL.

The V call is TRBV4-1, the J call TRBJ1-1, with D perhaps TRBD1 (5 bases). The CDR3 runs to 16 residues. Germline CDR1 MGHRA, CDR2 YSYEKL. Trimming pared 6 bases from V and 2 bases from J, leaving 19 bases between. The CDR3 region has the DNA TGCGCCAGCAGAAATTGGGGGGGGACGAAAAACACTGAAGCTTTCTTT. Translating it yields CASRNWGGTKNTEAFF.